Each of the 18 T cell receptor beta chains below was sequenced from the same sample in a study of post-analysis software for immune sequencing data. Findings and caveats of the study: In patients, about 5 TRBV segments were more frequent than in controls, with TRBV5-6, TRBV5-1 and TRBV20-1 among them.

No antigen is known for these receptors. Sequencing libraries made from TCR beta cDNA carried unique molecular identifiers. TCRdb re-called the PCR reads with MiXCR, one entry per CDR3 protein. The sample includes 380,000 or so distinct CDR3 sequences, roughly 35% of them seen just once. Sequencing was done on a sample of blood. The source is a girl aged 5-17 years with multiple sclerosis.

The sample holds a few counts of this clonotype. The CDR3 DNA reads TGCAGTGCTCAGGTTAACTATGGCTACACCTTC. Its translation: CSAQVNYGYTF. The rearrangement uses TRBV20-1 and TRBJ1-2; D remains ambiguous. V was cut by 5 bases and J by 1 base, with 5 bases left in between. Germline-derived CDR1 and CDR2 are DFQATT and SNEGSKA (reference sequence). CDR3 size: 11 residues.

This sequence joins TRBV12-3 or TRBV12-4 and TRBJ1-6; perhaps TRBD1 as D (5 bases). Trimming stripped 6 bases from V and 10 bases from J, with 13 bases between. This CDR3 has 13 amino acids. As DNA, the CDR3 is TGTGCCAGCAGCGCAGGGAGAAGGTCACCCCTCCACTTT. It encodes CASSAGRRSPLHF.

Turning to this clonotype: A read error may account for a junction end that differs from germline. CDR3 region: CARSAGQENEQYF. CDR3 in DNA: TGCGCCCGCAGCGCGGGGCAGGAGAACGAGCAGTACTTC. The chain is built from TRBV5-1 and TRBJ2-7; D is possibly TRBD2 (6 bases). The germline V gene has CDR1 SGHRS and CDR2 YFSETQ. CDR3 length: 13 amino acids.

This chain uses TRBV2 with TRBJ1-2, with D perhaps TRBD1 (5 bases). Germline values: CDR1 SNHLY, CDR2 FYNNEI. With 8 bases removed from V and 4 bases from J, the gap between germline ends came to 14 bases. The CDR3 is made up of 13 amino acids. This CDR3 is CASQGGPVYGYTF. Here the CDR3 DNA reads TGTGCCAGCCAGGGTGGGCCAGTCTATGGCTACACCTTC. The full variable domain, with the rest looked up from reference TRBV2 and TRBJ1-2, is EPEVTQTPSHQVTQMGQEVILRCVPISNHLYFYWYRQILGQKVEFLVSFYNNEISEKSEIFDDQFSVERPDGSNFTLKIRSTKLEDSAMYFCASQGGPVYGYTFGSGTRLTVV.

The chain is built from TRBV6-6 and TRBJ1-1; D may be TRBD1 (6 bases). Germline V lookup: CDR1 MNHNY, CDR2 SVGAGI (reference sequence). The V end was cut by 7 bases, the J end by 10 bases, with 25 bases between. This CDR3 has 15 residues. CDR3 DNA sequence: TGTGCCAGCACCGACGAGGGGGGGAAAAAGCCTGTAGCTTTCTTT. This gives the protein CASTDEGGKKPVAFF.

This clonotype was counted a few times. The CDR3 DNA follows: TGTGCCAGCAGTTACTCCCACTACGAGAGCTACGAGCAGTACTTC. Translating it yields CASSYSHYESYEQYF. This chain links TRBV6-2 or TRBV6-3 with TRBJ2-7; D gene unclear. Trimming stripped 0 bases from V and 3 bases from J, with 12 bases between. Germline assignment: CDR1 MNHEY and CDR2 SVGEGT. The CDR3 runs to 15 residues.

This chain connects TRBV6-1 to TRBJ1-2, with D uncertain. Germline values: CDR1 MNHNS, CDR2 SASEGT. The CDR3 extends over 13 amino acids. Deletions cut 10 bases from V and 2 bases from J, with 14 bases between. The CDR3 DNA reads TGTGCCACTGGCACTAACCTCAACTATGGCTACACCTTC. Translation gives CATGTNLNYGYTF.

The rearrangement uses TRBV6-6 and TRBJ1-2; D might be TRBD1 (5 bases). The CDR3 consists of 16 residues. From germline, CDR1 is MNHNY and CDR2 SVGAGI (reference sequence). V was shortened by 6 bases and J by 4 bases, with 21 bases between the two germline ends. The CDR3 region is CASSHAERGVSYGYTF. DNA of the CDR3: TGTGCCAGCAGCCATGCGGAAAGGGGCGTTTCCTATGGCTACACCTTC.

The V gene is TRBV7-8, the J gene TRBJ2-3, with D perhaps matching TRBD2 (5 bases). V was shortened by 5 bases and J by 0 bases, with 15 bases between the two germline ends. Germline V gene lookup returns CDR1 SGHVS and CDR2 FQNEAQ. The CDR3 totals 16 residues. The CDR3 is CASSPARGFSTDTQYF. The CDR3 DNA reads TGTGCCAGCAGCCCCGCCCGGGGTTTTAGCACAGATACGCAGTATTTT.

This chain connects TRBV15 to TRBJ2-1; D gene ambiguous. The germline gives CDR1 LNHNV, CDR2 YYDKDF (reference sequence). This CDR3 contains 17 residues. V lost 0 bases, J lost 5 bases, and 17 bases lay in between. The CDR3 region is CATSRDGPQQIDNEQFF. Written as DNA, the CDR3 is TGTGCCACCAGCAGAGATGGACCCCAGCAGATTGACAATGAGCAGTTCTTC.

This clonotype was seen a few times. Germline is not matched at one junction end, which may reflect a read error. The chain is built from TRBV3-1 and TRBJ2-1; 9 bases fit TRBD2. There are 14 residues in the CDR3. CDR1 is LGHDT, CDR2 YNNKEL, per germline (reference sequence). The CDR3 spells CTSRSRGTSYEQFF. The DNA for the CDR3 is TGTACCAGCAGATCGCGGGGGACTAGCTATGAGCAGTTCTTC.

In its sample, this clonotype was seen a few times. The chain couples TRBV29-1 to TRBJ2-5, with D tentatively TRBD1 (5 bases). The germline CDR1 and CDR2 sequences are SQVTM and ANQGSEA. The CDR3 runs to 14 residues. The V end lost 4 bases, the J end lost 4 bases, and 16 bases lay between the germline ends. The CDR3 spells CSVVGDLGAETQYF. DNA of the CDR3: TGCAGCGTTGTCGGTGATTTAGGGGCAGAGACCCAGTACTTC.

This clonotype was counted only a few times. CDR3 DNA sequence: TGTGCCAGCAGCTTCCGACAGGCCAGCTCCTACAATGAGCAGTTCTTC. Translated, it gives CASSFRQASSYNEQFF. The J gene is TRBJ2-1, the V gene TRBV3-1; possibly TRBD1 for D (6 bases). This CDR3 region has 16 residues. Trimming shortened V by 5 bases and J by 0 bases, and 14 bases separated the two germline ends. CDR1 and CDR2 (germline): LGHDT, YNNKEL (reference sequence).

This clonotype turned up a few times. The CDR3 region has the DNA TGTGCCAGCAGCTTAGGAGGGGCTGGGACTGAAGCTTTCTTT. It is translated as CASSLGGAGTEAFF. This chain joins TRBV7-2 and TRBJ1-1; TRBD1 is a possible D gene (5 bases). V was trimmed by 1 base and J by 5 bases, leaving 11 bases between them. This CDR3 spans 14 amino acids. Germline CDR1 reads SGHTA; CDR2 reads FQGNSA.

This clonotype was seen a few times. The rearrangement joins TRBV24-1 to TRBJ2-6; TRBD1 agrees at 10 bases. This CDR3 comprises 18 residues. CDR1 is KGHDR and CDR2 is SFDVKD in the germline V gene. J was trimmed by 4 bases and V by 2 bases; bases with no gene match: 7. The CDR3 nucleotides read TGTGCCACCAGTGATTCCGACAGGGGGCTAGAAGGGGCCAACGTCCTGACTTTC. Its translation is CATSDSDRGLEGANVLTF.

The J gene is TRBJ2-3, the V gene TRBV7-9; D perhaps matches TRBD1 (5 bases). This CDR3 spans 14 amino acids. CDR1 SEHNR and CDR2 FQNEAQ come from the germline V gene (reference sequence). Between the trimmed V and J ends, which lost 5 bases and 0 bases, there was a span of 9 bases. In DNA form, the CDR3 reads TGTGCCAGCAGCCCAGGGTCTAGCACAGATACGCAGTATTTT. This sequence encodes CASSPGSSTDTQYF.

J is TRBJ2-1 and V is TRBV20-1; 7 bases line up with TRBD2. Per germline, CDR1 DFQATT and CDR2 SNEGSKA (reference sequence). This CDR3 contains 13 residues. V dropped 0 bases and J dropped 15; count of bases not matched to a gene: 11. CDR3 in DNA: TGCAGTGCTAGAGATCCCCTAGCGGAGCAGGGGTTCTTC. Encoded protein: CSARDPLAEQGFF.

This clonotype was recorded once. The rearrangement joins TRBV5-1 to TRBJ2-2; D unresolved. The CDR3 is 12 amino acids. V shed 4 bases and J shed 5 bases, with 6 bases lying between them. Germline CDR1 SGHRS, CDR2 YFSETQ. CDR3 DNA: TGCGCCAGCAGCCCGTCGACCGGGGAGCTGTTTTTT. Protein: CASSPSTGELFF.